This entry describes one T cell receptor (beta chain). Its specificity is unknown. Sequencing was performed with immunoSEQ multiplex PCR; in TCRdb, only in-frame clones are kept and a portion is missing. Among some 11,000 clones listed, roughly 70% were seen once. The CDR3 has 13 residues. Germline V lookup: CDR1 MNHEY, CDR2 SVGAGI. V gave up 6 bases and J gave up 5 bases, with 10 bases separating them. Prior to sequencing, the ViraFEST assay stimulated PBMC with viral peptide pools, which expanded the antigen-specific CD4+ T cells. Isolation of CD4+ T cells took place after about 10 days of culture. Vaccinated recipients, who were negative for nucleocapsid antibodies, had no history of SARS-CoV-2 infection. This record comes from a study of vaccination effects on CD4 cells after COVID-19. Study findings and constraints: Late in the post-vaccination period, infection-induced and vaccine-induced clones underwent marked clonal contraction.

This TCR was recovered from a human donor who received a COVID-19 vaccine. This material consisted of CD4+ T cells from PBMCs cultured with HCoV-229E spike peptides, taken before COVID-19 vaccination. V gene TRBV6-5 combines with J gene TRBJ2-2; D is uncertain. Here the CDR3 reads CASSQRNTGELFF. The CDR3 DNA sequence: TGTGCCAGCAGCCAACGAAATACCGGGGAGCTGTTTTTT.